This TCR beta chain is drawn from a study of OX40 agonist ivuxolimab in advanced cancers. About the study: Enrolled patients in dose escalation had cancers that were hepatocellular carcinoma, melanoma, renal cell or head and neck cancer. Partial responses were achieved by three patients, of whom one had hepatocellular carcinoma and two had cutaneous melanoma. Study conclusions and caveats: The authors also found low normalized T-cell clonal expansion in some nonresponders. The study found that CD8+ T cells averaged more expanded clones than CD4+.

The CDR3 length is 14 residues. Trimming took 3 bases from V and 2 from J; bases not matched to a gene: 3. The V gene's germline CDR1 is SGHRS and CDR2 YFSETQ. Comments on this clone: Its antigen is unidentified.

The method was immunoSEQ multiplex PCR; TCRdb's version includes in-frame clones alone and lacks a portion of them. The profile shows over 75,000 clones, more than 85% of them singletons. This TCR was recovered from an adult with an advanced solid tumor such as melanoma, head and neck, liver or kidney cancer. Sequencing used CD4+ or CD8+ T cells sorted from blood, obtained in a trial of the OX40 agonist ivuxolimab. The chain recombines TRBV5-1 with TRBJ2-3, with 7 bases that match TRBD1. Here the CDR3 reads CASSYGTVTDTQYF. The CDR3 coding sequence is TGCGCCAGCAGCTACGGGACAGTCACAGATACGCAGTATTTT.